Following are 20 T cell receptor beta chains from one sample sequenced in a study of T cell repertoires in cytomegalovirus infection. Their antigens remain unidentified. TCRdb recomputed calls from the reads with MiXCR, one row per CDR3 protein. The sample contains roughly 220,000 distinct CDR3 sequences, approximately 40% of which appear only once. The starting material was CD8+ T cells from cultured PBMCs, obtained from culture after CMV antigen stimulation. The receptor set was obtained from a human donor in good health (CMV status not recorded). Some clones in this sample may be carry-over from other donors' samples.

The chain combines TRBV7-9 with TRBJ2-5, with TRBD1 matching 8 bases. The CDR3 loop spans 16 amino acids. CDR1 and CDR2 (germline): SEHNR, FQNEAQ (reference sequence). The junction had 9 bases not matched to a gene; V was cut back by 4 bases and J by 2 bases. CDR3 in DNA: TGTGCCAGCAGCTATTTAGACAGGGGTGGACAAGAGACCCAGTACTTC. This translates into CASSYLDRGGQETQYF. Full variable domain (remainder filled in from reference TRBV7-9 and TRBJ2-5): DTGVSQNPRHKITKRGQNVTFRCDPISEHNRLYWYRQTLGQGPEFLTYFQNEAQLEKSRLLSDRFSAERPKGSFSTLEIQRTEQGDSAMYLCASSYLDRGGQETQYFGPGTRLLVL.

This clonotype was counted only a few times. The rearrangement uses TRBV4-1 and TRBJ2-5; 10 nucleotides agree with TRBD1. CDR3 length: 15 amino acids. With 1 base clipped from V and 5 bases from J, the junction kept 4 bases outside the gene matches. Germline loops: CDR1 MGHRA, CDR2 YSYEKL. DNA of the CDR3: TGCGCCAGCAGCCAAGCGGGACAGGGGCCCGAGACCCAGTACTTC. The encoded protein is CASSQAGQGPETQYF.

The chain employs TRBV12-5 and TRBJ2-1, with D perhaps matching TRBD1 (5 bases). Germline assignment: CDR1 LGHNT and CDR2 FRNRAP. The CDR3 runs to 16 residues. Trimming took off 4 bases at V and 0 bases at J, with 13 bases between the two ends. CDR3 loop: CASGSPGISSYNEQFF. The CDR3, as DNA: TGTGCTAGTGGTTCTCCAGGGATAAGCTCCTACAATGAGCAGTTCTTC. Complete variable domain (other parts from reference TRBV12-5 and TRBJ2-1): DARVTQTPRHKVTEMGQEVTMRCQPILGHNTVFWYRQTMMQGLELLAYFRNRAPLDDSGMPKDRFSAEMPDATLATLKIQPSEPRDSAVYFCASGSPGISSYNEQFFGPGTRLTVL.

This clonotype was recorded a few times. This sequence joins TRBV4-1 and TRBJ1-2; D unclear. The CDR3 is made up of 17 amino acids. V gave up 1 base and J gave up 3 bases, with 18 bases separating them. Germline CDR1 and CDR2: MGHRA and YSYEKL. CDR3 nucleotide sequence: TGCGCCAGCAGCCAAGTCCTGACCTCCCCAGGATACTATGGCTACACCTTC. This sequence encodes CASSQVLTSPGYYGYTF.

Only a few counts were recorded for this clonotype. The chain is built from TRBV29-1 and TRBJ2-7; D might be TRBD1 or TRBD2, each matching 5 bases. This CDR3 spans 13 amino acids. Germline lookup yields CDR1 SQVTM and CDR2 ANQGSEA. As DNA, the CDR3 is TGCAGTGGACGGGACGGTTCCTCCTACGAGCAGTACTTC. Its protein product is CSGRDGSSYEQYF.

This CDR3 is CASSHPRVDSASYEQYF. The CDR3 bases are TGTGCCAGCAGCCATCCGAGGGTCGACAGCGCCTCCTACGAGCAGTACTTC. The V gene is TRBV7-9, the J gene TRBJ2-7; D may match TRBD1 or TRBD2 (5 bases each). V was cut by 5 bases and J by 0 bases, with 20 bases left in between. The CDR3 covers 17 residues. The germline CDR1 and CDR2 sequences are SEHNR and FQNEAQ (reference sequence).

The V call is TRBV7-9, the J call TRBJ2-1; TRBD2 matches 7 bases. CDR3 length: 15 residues. The ends lost 5 bases at V and 0 bases at J; junction bases unmatched: 4. Per germline, CDR1 SEHNR and CDR2 FQNEAQ (reference sequence). CDR3 in DNA: TGTGCCAGCAGCATAACTAGCGTCTCCTACAATGAGCAGTTCTTC. It encodes CASSITSVSYNEQFF. The variable domain in full, with the rest retrieved from reference TRBV7-9 and TRBJ2-1, is DTGVSQNPRHKITKRGQNVTFRCDPISEHNRLYWYRQTLGQGPEFLTYFQNEAQLEKSRLLSDRFSAERPKGSFSTLEIQRTEQGDSAMYLCASSITSVSYNEQFFGPGTRLTVL.

The gene calls are TRBV20-1 and TRBJ2-2; 7 nucleotides line up with TRBD2. In germline, CDR1 is DFQATT, CDR2 SNEGSKA (reference sequence). The CDR3 is 17 residues long. V lost 2 bases, J lost 0 bases, and 9 bases stayed unmatched. The CDR3 bases are TGCAGTGCTAGAATCGAAGAACTAGCGACGAACACCGGGGAGCTGTTTTTT. This translates into CSARIEELATNTGELFF.

The chain carries TRBV28 and TRBJ2-7, with TRBD2 matching 13 bases. With V trimmed by 11 bases and J by 3 bases, 22 bases remained unmatched. Germline assignment: CDR1 MDHEN and CDR2 SYDVKM. This CDR3 has 19 amino acids. DNA of the CDR3: TGTGCCTCCTTAGCCGGCGGGACTAGCGGGACGGTGGAAGACTACGAGCAGTACTTC. This encodes CASLAGGTSGTVEDYEQYF.

The chain employs TRBV19 and TRBJ1-2; tentatively, D is TRBD1 (5 bases). The germline CDR1 and CDR2 sequences are LNHDA and SQIVND (reference sequence). CDR3 size: 16 residues. V was shortened by 2 bases and J by 5 bases, with 18 bases between the two germline ends. In DNA, the CDR3 is TGTGCCAGTAGTATATCGACAGAACCTCAAATTTATGGCTACACCTTC. It specifies CASSISTEPQIYGYTF.

The chain carries TRBV27 and TRBJ2-5; 11 nucleotides match TRBD2. CDR3 length: 14 residues. J gave up 1 base and V 6 bases, and 1 base lay outside the gene matches. Germline V CDR1 and CDR2: MNHEY, SMNVEV (reference sequence). The DNA for the CDR3 is TGTGCCAGCAGGACTAGCGGGACCCAAGAGACCCAGTACTTC. Its translation is CASRTSGTQETQYF.

This clonotype was seen repeatedly, ten times or more. The chain joins TRBV24-1 to TRBJ2-1, with 12 bases fitting TRBD1. Looked up from germline, CDR1 is KGHDR and CDR2 is SFDVKD. Trimming took 9 bases from V and 7 from J; bases not matched to a gene: 6. CDR3 length: 14 amino acids. DNA for the CDR3: TGTGCCACCGGTGGGGACAGGGGGCGAAATGAGCAGTTCTTC. Amino acids: CATGGDRGRNEQFF.

This clonotype was observed at least ten times. V usage is TRBV7-8 and J usage is TRBJ1-3; possibly TRBD1 for D (5 bases). Trimming shortened V by 5 bases and J by 2 bases, and 19 bases separated the two germline ends. CDR3 length: 17 residues. Per germline, CDR1 SGHVS and CDR2 FQNEAQ. The CDR3, as DNA: TGTGCCAGCAGCCGCTACGGGGCAGTGGAAACTGGAAACACCATATATTTT. This codes for CASSRYGAVETGNTIYF. The full variable domain, in which reference TRBV7-8 and TRBJ1-3 provide the parts outside the CDR3, is GAGVSQSPRYKVAKRGQDVALRCDPISGHVSLFWYQQALGQGPEFLTYFQNEAQLDKSGLPSDRFFAERPEGSVSTLKIQRTQQEDSAVYLCASSRYGAVETGNTIYFGEGSWLTVV.

The CDR3 DNA reads as TGTGCCAGCAGTTGGGACAGGGAAGAATATAATTCACCCCTCCACTTT. This gives the protein CASSWDREEYNSPLHF. The chain links TRBV2 to TRBJ1-6; 9 nucleotides match TRBD1. In germline, CDR1 is SNHLY, CDR2 FYNNEI. The CDR3 spans 16 residues. The ends lost 5 bases at V and 4 bases at J; junction bases unmatched: 6.

This clonotype was recorded many times. V and J are TRBV5-1 and TRBJ2-7; D is uncertain. Germline V lookup: CDR1 SGHRS, CDR2 YFSETQ. V dropped 0 bases and J dropped 3 bases, with 13 bases sitting between them. This CDR3 is 15 amino acids long. The CDR3 loop is CASSLVPDGNYEQYF. CDR3 sequence (DNA): TGCGCCAGCAGCTTGGTCCCGGACGGCAACTACGAGCAGTACTTC. The variable domain in full, with the rest retrieved from reference TRBV5-1 and TRBJ2-7, is KAGVTQTPRYLIKTRGQQVTLSCSPISGHRSVSWYQQTPGQGLQFLFEYFSETQRNKGNFPGRFSGRQFSNSRSEMNVSTLELGDSALYLCASSLVPDGNYEQYFGPGTRLTVT.

The rearrangement links TRBV6-2 or TRBV6-3 to TRBJ1-5, with 7 nucleotides matching TRBD1. The CDR3 is 14 residues long. The V and J ends lost 6 bases and 2 bases, in that order; junction bases with no gene match: 4. Germline values: CDR1 MNHEY, CDR2 SVGEGT. The CDR3 spells CASSLDRGNQPQHF. In DNA form, the CDR3 reads TGTGCCAGCAGCCTCGACAGGGGCAATCAGCCCCAGCATTTT.

This chain links TRBV7-9 with TRBJ1-4; D gene unclear. V lost 1 base to trimming and J lost 4 bases, with 7 bases between them. This CDR3 is built from 14 residues. The germline CDR1 and CDR2 sequences are SEHNR and FQNEAQ (reference sequence). The CDR3 DNA sequence: TGTGCCAGCAGCTTAGACCCCAATAATGAAAAACTGTTTTTT. Translating it yields CASSLDPNNEKLFF.

The chain has TRBV11-2 and TRBJ1-4, with 9 bases lining up with TRBD1. Trimming at V came to 4 bases and at J to 5 bases, leaving 5 bases not matched to a gene. Germline lookup yields CDR1 SGHAT and CDR2 FQNNGV. This CDR3 has 15 residues. The CDR3 DNA reads TGTGCCAGCAGCTCCCGGGACAGGGTGAATGAAAAACTGTTTTTT. As protein: CASSSRDRVNEKLFF.

In its sample, this clonotype was seen once. The chain carries TRBV7-8 and TRBJ2-3; the D gene could be TRBD1 or TRBD2 (6 bases each). V lost 4 bases and J lost 1, with 21 bases in between. The CDR3 has 18 residues. Germline V gene lookup returns CDR1 SGHVS and CDR2 FQNEAQ. The CDR3 DNA sequence: TGTGCCAGCAGCTCCAGCGGGTGGGGGCTTATGGGCACAGATACGCAGTATTTT. Translated: CASSSSGWGLMGTDTQYF.

The V call is TRBV27, the J call TRBJ2-7; possibly TRBD1 for D (7 bases). Per germline, CDR1 MNHEY and CDR2 SMNVEV (reference sequence). The CDR3 length is 15 residues. V gave up 7 bases and J gave up 4 bases, with 20 bases separating them. Here the CDR3 reads CASTLRRDSTYEQYF. CDR3 nucleotides: TGTGCCAGCACCCTGAGGCGGGACAGTACTTACGAGCAGTACTTC.